This T cell receptor beta chain comes out of a study of blood T cells in healthy people across ages. Study conclusions and caveats: Naive CD4+ cell counts and diversity both ran higher in long-lived than in aged donors.

To note about this clonotype: The target antigen is unknown. This may be a read error, as it is one base from a much larger clone.

The people who gave samples were healthy Caucasians from Russia, aged roughly 6 to 100. For every donor, a draw yielded about 9.7 milliliters of peripheral blood. Germline lookup yields CDR1 SGHRS and CDR2 YFSETQ. With 0 bases removed from V and 7 bases from J, the gap between germline ends came to 8 bases. This CDR3 spans 12 amino acids. Together with a sample-barcoded 5' primer, a J-beta primer mix was included in a second PCR lasting about 7 to 12 cycles. CDR3-containing paired-end reads numbering at least 2.5 million came from each sample. In TCRdb, the 5' RACE reads were re-called with MiXCR into one record per CDR3 protein. The table has 650,000 to 800,000 distinct CDR3 sequences, under 65% seen once; the top ten hold roughly 14%.

The chain employs TRBV5-1 and TRBJ2-7; no definite D call. Material: blood. The receptor comes from a woman aged 80 or older in good health. The CDR3: CASSLVKDEQYF. CDR3 DNA: TGCGCCAGCAGCTTGGTAAAGGATGAGCAGTACTTC. Full variable domain (remainder filled in from reference TRBV5-1 and TRBJ2-7): KAGVTQTPRYLIKTRGQQVTLSCSPISGHRSVSWYQQTPGQGLQFLFEYFSETQRNKGNFPGRFSGRQFSNSRSEMNVSTLELGDSALYLCASSLVKDEQYFGPGTRLTVT.